This T cell receptor (beta chain) was captured in a study of T cell repertoires in cytomegalovirus infection. Study-level information: It can be stated that public TCR beta signatures indicated CMV infection as well as a matching HLA type. The study, taken as a whole, reports: There were carriers of CMV plus the relevant HLA, and cumulative public TCR beta family frequency identified them. HLA-C-restricted CMV clonotypes gave the most frequent clonotype in two of eight donors.

Many counts were recorded for this clonotype. As yet, its antigen is unknown. One entry per CDR3 protein results from TCRdb running MiXCR on the reads. The table has a few hundred thousand distinct CDR3 sequences, roughly 43% seen once; the top ten hold about 46%. V gave up 2 bases and J gave up 9 bases, with 14 bases separating them. Germline V CDR1 and CDR2: SGHTA, FQGNSA. The CDR3 is 14 amino acids. The specimen comprised cultured PBMCs, sampled from culture after CMV antigen stimulation. V is TRBV7-2 and J is TRBJ2-1; no clear D. The origin of this receptor is a human donor in good health (CMV status not recorded). Some clones in this sample may be carry-over from other donors' samples. The DNA for the CDR3 is TGTGCCAGCAGCTTATTCGGGCCAGGTGGTGAGCAGTTCTTC. Its translation: CASSLFGPGGEQFF.